The 18 T cell receptor beta chains below come from one sample, sequenced in a study of blood T cell repertoires in COVID-19. The repertoire was sequenced with immunoSEQ multiplex PCR; TCRdb's copy has only in-frame clones and lacks some. The sample gives around 190,000 clones, more than 75% of which show up once; about 5% is in the top ten. Input material: peripheral blood. These receptor sequences come from a woman older than 75 with acute or convalescent COVID-19.

In this sample, this clone turned up once. CDR3 residues: CASSRDTDSYEQYF. In DNA form, the CDR3 reads TGCGCCAGCAGCCGGGACACCGACTCCTACGAGCAGTACTTC. The chain recombines TRBV5-1 with TRBJ2-7; a possible D gene is TRBD1 (6 bases). Trimming took 4 bases from V and 0 from J, leaving 11 bases between them. Germline V gene data show CDR1 as SGHRS and CDR2 as YFSETQ. The CDR3 totals 14 residues.

This sequence joins TRBV30 and TRBJ2-7; TRBD2 agrees at 12 bases. V shed 2 bases, J shed 1 base, and the junction held 3 bases outside the gene matches. Germline V lookup: CDR1 GTSNPN, CDR2 SVGIG (reference sequence). CDR3 length: 15 residues. CDR3 coding DNA: TGTGCCTGGAGTAAAGGACTAGCGGGGTCCTACGAGCAGTACTTC. It translates to CAWSKGLAGSYEQYF.

This clone was seen a handful of times. The rearrangement links TRBV7-9 to TRBJ1-1, with TRBD1 matching 8 bases. Germline V gives CDR1 SEHNR, CDR2 FQNEAQ (reference sequence). The CDR3 has 18 amino acids. Trimming at V came to 5 bases and at J to 0 bases, leaving 14 bases not matched to a gene. CDR3 nucleotides: TGTGCCAGCAGCCCTTCCTGGGGTAGACAGGGGATGAACACTGAAGCTTTCTTT. Amino acid sequence: CASSPSWGRQGMNTEAFF.

The chain links TRBV11-2 to TRBJ2-1; D call uncertain. The CDR3 sequence is 14 residues long. V lost 2 bases and J 2 bases, leaving 7 bases between the germline ends. Germline values: CDR1 SGHAT, CDR2 FQNNGV. The CDR3 reads CASSLNTAYNEQFF. The CDR3 coding sequence is TGTGCCAGCAGCTTAAATACAGCCTACAATGAGCAGTTCTTC.

The J gene is TRBJ2-1, the V gene TRBV7-2; 11 nucleotides agree with TRBD2. The CDR3 covers 15 residues. Trimming removed 1 base from V and 9 bases from J; junction bases left unmatched: 5. CDR1 SGHTA and CDR2 FQGNSA come from the germline V gene. CDR3 sequence reads: CASSLGSGRAAEQFF. For the CDR3, the DNA is TGTGCCAGCAGCTTAGGTAGCGGGAGGGCGGCTGAGCAGTTCTTC.

This rearrangement joins TRBV5-5 to TRBJ1-2; D is unclear. CDR1 is SGHKS and CDR2 is YYEKEE in the germline V gene (reference sequence). This CDR3 contains 14 residues. The germline V and J ends were trimmed by 1 base and 8 bases, with 15 bases remaining between them. The chain's CDR3 is CASSLSGRDDGYTF. The CDR3, as DNA: TGTGCCAGCAGCTTGTCGGGGAGGGATGACGGCTACACCTTC.

The V and J genes are TRBV3-1 (or the pseudogene TRBV3-2) and TRBJ1-6; no clear D gene. The CDR3 runs 16 residues. V was cut by 5 bases and J by 0 bases, with 11 bases left in between. CDR1 LGHDT and CDR2 YNNKEL come from the germline V gene (reference sequence). This CDR3 reads CASSIGFSSYNSPLHF. The CDR3 bases are TGTGCCAGCAGCATCGGGTTTAGCTCCTATAATTCACCCCTCCACTTT.

The genes are TRBV18 and TRBJ1-1; D gene uncertain. Per the germline V gene, CDR1 is KGHSH and CDR2 is LQKENI. Between the trimmed V and J ends, which lost 2 bases and 1 base, there was a span of 11 bases. The CDR3 loop spans 15 amino acids. The chain's CDR3 is CASSPYRDPNTEAFF. The CDR3 nucleotides are TGTGCCAGCTCACCATACCGGGATCCGAACACTGAAGCTTTCTTT.

The rearrangement joins TRBV28 to TRBJ1-2, with 8 bases identical to TRBD1. This CDR3 contains 15 residues. The germline V gene has CDR1 MDHEN and CDR2 SYDVKM. The V gene end was trimmed by 4 bases and the J gene end by 2 bases; junction bases not matched to a gene: 6. Written as DNA, the CDR3 is TGTGCCAGCAGTTCCACAGGGGGAAACAACTATGGCTACACCTTC. This codes for CASSSTGGNNYGYTF.

The CDR3 reads CASSYSASQPQHF. Written as DNA, the CDR3 is TGTGCCAGCAGTTACTCGGCTTCCCAGCCCCAGCATTTT. The genes are TRBV6-2 or TRBV6-3 and TRBJ1-5; no firm D call. Deletions cut 0 bases from V and 7 bases from J, with 7 bases between. The germline V gene encodes CDR1 MNHEY and CDR2 SVGEGT. The CDR3 has 13 residues.

The rearrangement links TRBV18 to TRBJ1-6; possible D gene TRBD1, 5 bases. The CDR3 runs 16 residues. Per germline, CDR1 KGHSH and CDR2 LQKENI. V was shortened by 3 bases and J by 7 bases, with 16 bases between the two germline ends. CDR3 sequence (DNA): TGTGCCAGCTCACCCATAACCGTGGAGGGGAATTCACCCCTCCACTTT. This translates into CASSPITVEGNSPLHF.

V is TRBV7-9 and J is TRBJ1-1; D not resolved. Trimming removed 0 bases at V and 6 bases at J, with 11 bases between. CDR3 length equals 14 residues. Germline lookup yields CDR1 SEHNR and CDR2 FQNEAQ (reference sequence). DNA of the CDR3: TGTGCCAGCAGCTTAGCCCGGGAGGAAGCTGAAGCTTTCTTT. Translation: CASSLAREEAEAFF.

V and J are TRBV7-9 and TRBJ2-1; 9 bases are a match to TRBD2. Germline V gene sequence: CDR1 SEHNR, CDR2 FQNEAQ (reference sequence). Unmatched junction bases numbered 9, after V lost 7 bases and J lost 2 bases. The CDR3 spans 16 residues. CDR3 nucleotides: TGTGCCAGCAACTCCGGTAGCGGGAGTGCCTACAATGAGCAGTTCTTC. Encoded protein: CASNSGSGSAYNEQFF.

This sequence joins TRBV5-8 and TRBJ2-3, with D possibly TRBD1 on 5 matching bases. V was pared by 4 bases and J by 2 bases, with 8 bases between. The CDR3 extends over 13 amino acids. Looked up from germline, CDR1 is SGHTS and CDR2 is YDEGEE. CDR3 coding DNA: TGTGCCAGCAGCGGCAGGGACACAGATACGCAGTATTTT. It specifies CASSGRDTDTQYF.

This rearrangement joins TRBV28 to TRBJ2-2; weak D call: TRBD2 (6 bases). The CDR3 consists of 15 residues. Germline V gives CDR1 MDHEN, CDR2 SYDVKM. Trimming removed 3 bases from V and 6 bases from J, with 14 bases in between. The CDR3, as DNA: TGTGCCAGCAGTTTTTGGCAGGGAGGCGCCGGGGAGCTGTTTTTT. Encoded protein: CASSFWQGGAGELFF.

This chain links TRBV5-4 with TRBJ1-6; 7 bases fit TRBD1. CDR3 length: 15 amino acids. CDR1 is SGHNT and CDR2 is YYREEE in the germline V gene (reference sequence). V was clipped by 5 bases and J by 8 bases; unmatched bases: 10. CDR3 loop: CASRLKRQGDSPLHF. In DNA, the CDR3 is TGTGCCAGCAGATTAAAACGACAGGGTGATTCACCCCTCCACTTT.

The chain has TRBV10-3 and TRBJ2-1; TRBD1 aligns across 8 bases. There are 16 residues in the CDR3. Germline-derived CDR1 and CDR2 are ENHRY and SYGVKD. The V and J ends lost 0 bases and 8 bases, in that order; junction bases with no gene match: 9. Written as DNA, the CDR3 is TGTGCCATCAGTGAGTCCTTCTTACAGGGGGTCTATGAGCAGTTCTTC. Encoded protein: CAISESFLQGVYEQFF.

About this clone: This CDR3 is also generated by other DNA sequences in the sample. The gene calls are TRBV3-1 (or the pseudogene TRBV3-2) and TRBJ1-2; TRBD1 matches at 9 bases. The CDR3 covers 13 residues. Germline assignment: CDR1 LGHDT and CDR2 YNNKEL (reference sequence). V shed 3 bases and J 4 bases; nucleotides not matched to a gene: 0. The chain's CDR3 is CASSQGQGYGYTF. The CDR3 DNA reads as TGTGCCAGCAGCCAGGGACAGGGCTATGGCTACACCTTC.